The T cell receptor (beta chain) under discussion was sequenced for a study of shared clonotypes between healthy human individuals. Recent vaccinations or acute infections were absent in the healthy HIV-negative adult donors. Clones were read by immunoSEQ multiplex PCR, and TCRdb kept only the in-frame ones, dropping some. The sample has about 110,000 clones, 65% to 75% seen once. The sequence was collected from a woman in her 30s in good health. The material sequenced was memory CD8+ T cells sorted from blood. Described subset: CD45RO+ cells pooled with CCR7-negative TemRA cells.

This CDR3 reads CASSYSSAGKLFF. The CDR3 coding sequence is TGTGCCAGCAGTTACTCGAGTGCTGGAAAACTGTTTTTT. The chain carries TRBV6-5 and TRBJ1-4, with D unresolved. The germline V gene encodes CDR1 MNHEY and CDR2 SVGAGI. Deletions cut 0 bases from V and 10 bases from J, with 9 bases between. The CDR3 spans 13 residues.